The clone carrying this TCR beta chain was seen a single time. The antigen remains undetermined. This sample is drawn from a study of T cell responses to AZD1222 COVID-19 vaccine. General study points: There were vaccine-associated CD4 TCRs across spike, dominant at 160-218 and 743-854. The peak T cell response came first, and repertoires were sampled only after it. Breadth and depth of Spike-specific TCRs rose after two AZD1222 doses.

Libraries were prepared by immunoSEQ multiplex PCR; TCRdb keeps only in-frame clonotypes and omits some of them. The profile shows over 110,000 clones, 90% to 95% of them singletons. CDR1 and CDR2 (germline): SGDLS, YYNGEE. V shed 5 bases and J shed 5 bases, with 19 bases lying between them. The CDR3 is made up of 15 amino acids. The sequences come from peripheral blood, collected on day 0 of AZD1222 vaccination. This chain joins TRBV9 and TRBJ1-1; TRBD1 might be the D (5 bases). The sequence was collected from an adult in good health. The CDR3 region has the DNA TGTGCCAGCAGACCCGGGACCCAAGCAGGGACTGAAGCTTTCTTT. This translates into CASRPGTQAGTEAFF.